One sample yielded the 11 T cell receptor beta chains listed below, sequenced in a study of blood T cell repertoires in COVID-19. The assay was immunoSEQ multiplex PCR, and TCRdb's table has in-frame clones only and misses some. The repertoire holds some 500,000 clones, with more than 75% as singletons. The sequencing sample was made of PBMCs or T cells enriched from blood (not recorded which). The receptors were gathered from a woman in her thirties or forties who had recovered from COVID-19.

Only one count was recorded for this clone. This chain links TRBV18 with TRBJ2-3; perhaps TRBD1 as D (6 bases). CDR1 KGHSH and CDR2 LQKENI come from the germline V gene. The CDR3 consists of 13 residues. With 8 bases removed from V and 3 bases from J, the gap between germline ends came to 12 bases. CDR3 sequence reads: CASAPGQTDTQYF. Here the CDR3 DNA reads TGTGCCAGCGCCCCTGGACAGACAGATACGCAGTATTTT. The variable domain in full, with the rest retrieved from reference TRBV18 and TRBJ2-3, is NAGVMQNPRHLVRRRGQEARLRCSPMKGHSHVYWYRQLPEEGLKFMVYLQKENIIDESGMPKERFSAEFPKEGPSILRIQQVVRGDSAAYFCASAPGQTDTQYFGPGTRLTVL.

The genes are TRBV5-1 and TRBJ1-2; D is unclear. V shed 0 bases and J shed 7 bases, with 13 bases lying between them. The germline gives CDR1 SGHRS, CDR2 YFSETQ. The CDR3 is made up of 14 amino acids. The CDR3 DNA reads TGCGCCAGCAGCTTGGGGGAGCAGGAATTTGGCTACACCTTC. Its translation is CASSLGEQEFGYTF.

CDR3 region: CASSPRGGAEQYF. The CDR3 coding sequence is TGTGCCAGCTCACCAAGGGGGGGGGCCGAGCAGTACTTC. This rearrangement joins TRBV18 to TRBJ2-7; maybe TRBD2 (7 bases). The germline gives CDR1 KGHSH, CDR2 LQKENI. The CDR3 is 13 residues long. The ends were cut back, 2 bases at V and 6 bases at J, with 11 bases in the middle.

The chain carries TRBV9 and TRBJ2-5, with TRBD2 as a possible D gene (8 bases). CDR3 length: 17 residues. Germline CDR1 is SGDLS and CDR2 is YYNGEE. V lost 1 base and J 5 bases, leaving 21 bases between the germline ends. Here the CDR3 reads CASSVTGGGLPGETQYF. DNA for the CDR3: TGTGCCAGCAGCGTAACGGGAGGGGGCCTTCCCGGGGAGACCCAGTACTTC.

Here the CDR3 reads CASSSVGGPQHF. Here the CDR3 DNA reads TGTGCCAGCAGTTCGGTGGGGGGGCCCCAGCATTTT. The chain recombines TRBV27 with TRBJ1-5, with TRBD1 as a possible D gene (5 bases). Germline loops: CDR1 MNHEY, CDR2 SMNVEV (reference sequence). V dropped 4 bases and J dropped 9 bases, with 10 bases sitting between them. The CDR3 is 12 amino acids.

The count of this clone is one. The chain has TRBV29-1 and TRBJ1-1, with D uncertain. CDR1 and CDR2 from the germline V gene are SQVTM and ANQGSEA. The germline V and J ends were trimmed by 6 bases and 1 base, with 6 bases remaining between them. This CDR3 comprises 11 residues. The CDR3 DNA reads as TGCAGCGTCTGGAGGAACACTGAAGCTTTCTTT. Its protein product is CSVWRNTEAFF.

The chain recombines TRBV12-3 or TRBV12-4 with TRBJ1-2, with a weak D call TRBD1 (5 bases). Trimming stripped 5 bases from V and 5 bases from J, with 12 bases between. The CDR3 has 13 residues. CDR3 amino acids: CASSPPTGYGYTF. In nucleotides, the CDR3 is TGTGCCAGCAGTCCTCCCACAGGTTATGGCTACACCTTC.

This clone has just a few counts. The chain employs TRBV10-1 and TRBJ2-7, with TRBD1 as a possible D gene (6 bases). Germline CDR1 is WNHNN and CDR2 is SYGVQD (reference sequence). This CDR3 region has 15 residues. V lost 4 bases to trimming and J lost 0 bases, with 13 bases between them. This CDR3 is CASSATGTNSYEQYF. The CDR3 DNA sequence: TGCGCCAGCAGTGCTACCGGGACAAACTCCTACGAGCAGTACTTC.

The chain employs TRBV5-1 and TRBJ2-2; a possible D gene is TRBD1 (6 bases). Trimming cost V 3 bases and J 0 bases, with 12 bases left between them. The CDR3 consists of 16 residues. The germline V gene encodes CDR1 SGHRS and CDR2 YFSETQ. The CDR3 here is CASSSGQPANTGELFF. The CDR3 DNA reads as TGCGCCAGCAGCTCCGGACAGCCCGCGAACACCGGGGAGCTGTTTTTT.

This chain uses TRBV11-3 with TRBJ2-2, with D maybe TRBD2 (6 bases). Looked up from germline, CDR1 is SGHNT and CDR2 is YENEEA. This CDR3 has 14 amino acids. Trimming pared 1 base from V and 7 bases from J, leaving 10 bases between. CDR3 DNA: TGTGCCAGCAGCTTAGCCCGGGGGATCGGGGAGCTGTTTTTT. Translated: CASSLARGIGELFF.

V usage is TRBV5-4 and J usage is TRBJ2-5, with 9 bases matching TRBD1. The CDR3 runs 14 residues. The germline gives CDR1 SGHNT, CDR2 YYREEE (reference sequence). With V trimmed by 0 bases and J by 7 bases, 4 bases remained unmatched. The CDR3 reads CASSLVTGGGTQYF. In DNA form, the CDR3 reads TGTGCCAGCAGCTTGGTGACAGGGGGAGGGACCCAGTACTTC.